Below, one TCR beta chain is given with its context. This clone occurred a few times. The antigen it binds to is not known. There are no base qualities to consult, and no much larger clone falls within one base. This entry comes from a study of T cell changes during pregnancy in multiple sclerosis (dated 2019 in TCRdb). At the level of the whole study: The study examined how the T cell repertoire changed over the course of pregnancy in women with multiple sclerosis.

The method behind the library was the immunoSEQ multiplex PCR assay. Imported from immuneACCESS, the table was reduced by TCRdb to in-frame sequences with V and J called. These copies leave out some clones; in studies compared against another copy, an unresolved V gene accounts for under half, and the cause of the remainder is not known. Recorded for this sample are around 50,000 clones; about 90% of them occurred a single time. The ten largest clones add up to about 0.61% of the sample. The CDR3 sequence holds 14 residues, the cysteine and phenylalanine included. Of all the DNA, just the CDR3 is kept, 42 bases in frame from base 1. V is pared back by 3 bases and J by 7 bases, with 16 bases lying between the germline termini. Based on the germline V gene, the CDR1 and CDR2 sequences are SGHAT and FQNNGV.

The sequence was collected from a female donor in good health, enrolled as a control in a pregnancy study. The chain is encoded by TRBV11-2 joined to TRBJ2-7; D gene: possibly TRBD2, on 5 matching bases. Sequencing used CD4+ T cells from peripheral blood mononuclear cells, obtained after pregnancy. The encoded CDR3 is CASSLEPGTGEQYF. In nucleotides, the sequence is TGTGCCAGCAGCTTGGAGCCGGGAACGGGGGAGCAGTACTTC.